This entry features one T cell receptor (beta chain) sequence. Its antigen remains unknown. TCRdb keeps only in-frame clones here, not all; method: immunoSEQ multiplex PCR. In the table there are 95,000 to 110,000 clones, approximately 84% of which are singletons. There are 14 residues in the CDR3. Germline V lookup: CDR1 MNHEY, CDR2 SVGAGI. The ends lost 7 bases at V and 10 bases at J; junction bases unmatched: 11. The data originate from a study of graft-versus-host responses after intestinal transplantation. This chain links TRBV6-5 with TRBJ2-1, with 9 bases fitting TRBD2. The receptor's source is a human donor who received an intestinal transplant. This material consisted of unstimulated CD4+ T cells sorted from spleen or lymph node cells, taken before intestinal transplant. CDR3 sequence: CASNRLAEAREQFF. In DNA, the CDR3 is TGTGCCAGCAACCGACTAGCGGAGGCGAGGGAGCAGTTCTTC.